This T cell receptor beta chain was sequenced during a study of T cells in Graves' hyperthyroidism and ophthalmopathy. Study details: Peripheral blood was obtained at initial diagnosis, preceding any treatment. The study, taken as a whole, reports: Ophthalmopathy was predicted by the model a median of approximately six months ahead of onset.

Patients were excluded for uncontrolled infection, other autoimmune disease, pregnancy or lactation. Clinical symptoms, serum thyroxine and TRAb, thyroid ultrasound and orbital computed tomography together formed the diagnostic basis. The investigators amplified TCR beta CDR3 regions from RNA transcripts. The HTBI primer set was used in a first-round RT-PCR of the TCR CDR3. TCRdb analysed the multiplex PCR reads with MiXCR anew, one entry per CDR3 protein. The data show hundreds of thousands of distinct CDR3 sequences, with approximately 15% seen just once and about 3.9% held by the top ten. Germline assignment: CDR1 MDHEN and CDR2 SYDVKM. The CDR3 sequence is 16 residues long. The ends were cut back, 6 bases at V and 0 bases at J, with 17 bases in the middle. In this sample, this clonotype turned up many times. Antigen specificity is unknown.

The chain links TRBV28 to TRBJ1-1; weak D call: TRBD1 (5 bases). The sample comprised blood. The sequence derives from a middle-aged woman with Graves' ophthalmopathy. CDR3 in amino acids: CASRTPFQGMNTEAFF. The CDR3 bases are TGTGCCAGCAGGACCCCCTTCCAGGGAATGAACACTGAAGCTTTCTTT.